This T cell receptor (beta chain) was captured in a study of T-cell memory formation after mild COVID-19 (dated by TCRdb to the early 2020s). As for the study more broadly: Most TCR sequence clusters were specific to one of the two donors. T-cell clones expanding and contracting after mild COVID-19 in two donors were tracked by longitudinal TCRalpha and TCRbeta repertoire sequencing. Two young, previously healthy adult volunteers made up the cohort, one male and one female. Here is what the overall study found, with its caveats: Only a couple of mild cases were covered by the study, and larger cohorts that include severe cases with pre-infection samples were considered necessary. Contracting CD4+ clones were found mainly in CM and EM memory subsets, while CD8+ clones were enriched in EMRA. SARS-CoV-2 specificity of the second-wave clones peaking on day 37 was not confirmed. Clones contracting from day 15 to 85 had balanced CD4/CD8 phenotypes, while a second wave expanding from day 15 to 37 was biased towards CD4+. Some responding clones were detected in pre-infection memory, which suggested that pre-existing cross-reactive memory T cells had joined the SARS-CoV-2 response.

Ficoll-Paque density gradient centrifugation was used to isolate PBMCs. This clonotype was detected many times. What this receptor recognizes is not known. No base-level quality is on record; no much larger clone is a single base apart. These reads were obtained on an Illumina NovaSeq 6000. TCRalpha and TCRbeta cDNA libraries were built by 5'RACE with constant-segment primers, adding sample barcodes and unique molecular identifiers. Trizol reagent was used to extract RNA from every sample. Library amplification was performed in two PCR steps, and a second sample barcode and Illumina TruSeq adapters were introduced in the second step. Sequencing of libraries was performed on an Illumina NovaSeq with 2 x 150 bp paired-end reads. Per the original workflow: Reads were demultiplexed and collapsed into UMI-guided consensus sequences with migec v1.2.7. Using mixcr v2.1.11, the UMI consensuses were aligned to TRA and TRB V and J templates and assembled into clonotypes. A clonotype was counted as expanded or contracted only if both edgeR and NoisET called the change significant, with noise models trained on biological replicates. edgeR calls used a false discovery rate-adjusted p below 0.01 and a log2 fold-change threshold of 1. As an exploratory analysis of dynamics, PCA with hierarchical clustering was applied to max-normalized trajectories of the 1000 most abundant clonotypes. Each responding clone was given a CD4 or CD8 phenotype based on the CD4+ and CD8+ repertoires, which had been sequenced separately. TCRdb trimmed the raw reads at Q25, called clones with MiXCR and kept productive beta chains. Duplicate CDR3 protein sequences are folded into a single record with the most common DNA and genes. These V and J calls are TCRdb output, not the study's own analysis. The sample yields 500,000 to 650,000 distinct CDR3 sequences; about a fifth were counted once. 7.5% to 9.5% of the sample is taken by the ten largest.

From cysteine to phenylalanine, the CDR3 is 13 amino acids long. The kept DNA is CDR3 alone, 39 bases in frame from the first base. Compared with germline, V lacks 0 bases and J lacks 8 bases; bases without a gene match: 4. Via the germline V gene, CDR1 is SGHRS and CDR2 YFSETQ. What was sequenced was PBMCs or a T cell subset sorted from them (not recorded which). The chain is encoded by TRBV5-1 joined to TRBJ1-2; the central 7 bases match TRBD1. The source is an adult woman who had mild COVID-19 (a few samples of this study predate the infection). The sample titles of this study are shuffled in the database, so cell type and time point are left out; the donor was told from shared clones. The bases read TGCGCCAGCAGCTTGGAACAGGGGAGCGGCTACACCTTC. The translation is CASSLEQGSGYTF.